A selection of T cell receptor beta chains follows, all from one sample in a study of blood T cell repertoires in COVID-19. Generated by immunoSEQ multiplex PCR, the TCRdb table keeps only in-frame clones and is missing some. The profile covers around 300,000 clones, with roughly nine tenths appearing a single time and less than 2.5% taken by the ten largest. The sequencing sample was made of PBMCs or T cells enriched from blood (not recorded which). All receptors come from a woman aged 18-29 years who had recovered from COVID-19. Each CDR3 is given with its conserved first and last residue. D genes are given only for firm matches. Expanded clones get a size class; other rows say once, few or many, or leave the size out.

J gene: TRBJ1-1; D gene: -; V gene: TRBV7-3; clone size: -; CDR3 length: 13; CDR3 DNA: TGTGCCAGCAGCCCTGGGGGGGCGACTGAAGCTTTCTTT; CDR3 protein: CASSPGGATEAFF
J gene: TRBJ2-5; D gene: TRBD2; V gene: TRBV5-1; clone size: -; CDR3 length: 16; CDR3 DNA: TGCGCCAGCAGTTCAAGACTAGCTAGGACGGGAGAGACCCAGTACTTC; CDR3 protein: CASSSRLARTGETQYF
J gene: TRBJ2-5; D gene: -; V gene: TRBV7-2; clone size: -; CDR3 length: 14; CDR3 DNA: TGTGCCAGCAGCCAAGAACTAGCCCAAGAGACCCAGTACTTC; CDR3 protein: CASSQELAQETQYF
J gene: TRBJ2-3; D gene: TRBD2; V gene: TRBV5-4; clone size: -; CDR3 length: 15; CDR3 DNA: TGTGCCAGCAGCTTTAGGGCGGGGGGAACAGATACGCAGTATTTT; CDR3 protein: CASSFRAGGTDTQYF
J gene: TRBJ1-6; D gene: TRBD1; V gene: TRBV5-5; clone size: -; CDR3 length: 15; CDR3 DNA: TGTGCCAGCAGCTTAGGTCAGGGGGCGGGATCACCCCTCCACTTT; CDR3 protein: CASSLGQGAGSPLHF
J gene: TRBJ1-2; D gene: -; V gene: TRBV5-4; clone size: -; CDR3 length: 15; CDR3 DNA: TGTGCCAGCAGCTATGGGTCCCAGGGCAACTATGGCTACACCTTC; CDR3 protein: CASSYGSQGNYGYTF
J gene: TRBJ1-1; D gene: -; V gene: TRBV2; clone size: -; CDR3 length: 13; CDR3 DNA: TGTGCCAGCAGAGAGACAGTGAACACTGAAGCTTTCTTT; CDR3 protein: CASRETVNTEAFF
J gene: TRBJ1-4; D gene: -; V gene: TRBV6-5; clone size: once; CDR3 length: 14; CDR3 DNA: TGTGCCAGCAGATCTGAGCGCTATAATGAAAAACTGTTTTTT; CDR3 protein: CASRSERYNEKLFF
J gene: TRBJ1-5; D gene: -; V gene: TRBV7-9; clone size: -; CDR3 length: 13; CDR3 DNA: TGTGCCAGCAGCTTAGTCGGAGATCAGCCCCAGCATTTT; CDR3 protein: CASSLVGDQPQHF
J gene: TRBJ1-4; D gene: -; V gene: TRBV3-1/TRBV3-2; clone size: -; CDR3 length: 12; CDR3 DNA: TGTGCCAGCAGCCACCAGGGCAGGGTTCTGTTTTTT; CDR3 protein: CASSHQGRVLFF
J gene: TRBJ2-7; D gene: -; V gene: TRBV5-5; clone size: -; CDR3 length: 15; CDR3 DNA: TGTGCCAGCAGCTTGACGCAGGGTGGAGTCTACGAGCAGTACTTC; CDR3 protein: CASSLTQGGVYEQYF
J gene: TRBJ2-3; D gene: TRBD2; V gene: TRBV4-1; clone size: -; CDR3 length: 17; CDR3 DNA: TGCGCCAGCAGCCAAGGTAGACTAGCGGGGTACACAGATACGCAGTATTTT; CDR3 protein: CASSQGRLAGYTDTQYF
J gene: TRBJ1-4; D gene: -; V gene: TRBV5-6; clone size: -; CDR3 length: 15; CDR3 DNA: TGTGCCAGCAGCCTGGGCGGGACAACTAATGAAAAACTGTTTTTT; CDR3 protein: CASSLGGTTNEKLFF
J gene: TRBJ2-2; D gene: TRBD2; V gene: TRBV3-1/TRBV3-2; clone size: -; CDR3 length: 18; CDR3 DNA: TGTGCCAGCAGCCAAGGAAAGCTAGCGGGGGCCTGGACCGGGGAGCTGTTTTTT; CDR3 protein: CASSQGKLAGAWTGELFF
J gene: TRBJ1-1; D gene: -; V gene: TRBV7-6; clone size: -; CDR3 length: 17; CDR3 DNA: TGTGCCAGCAGCAATCTACGCTTCCGGGGGAAGGCAACTGAAGCTTTCTTT; CDR3 protein: CASSNLRFRGKATEAFF
J gene: TRBJ2-7; D gene: TRBD1; V gene: TRBV10-3; clone size: -; CDR3 length: 14; CDR3 DNA: TGTGCCAGTCAGAGGGGGCAGGGTGCCTACGAGCAGTACTTC; CDR3 protein: CASQRGQGAYEQYF
J gene: TRBJ1-4; D gene: TRBD1; V gene: TRBV7-6; clone size: -; CDR3 length: 14; CDR3 DNA: TGTGCCAGCAGCTTAGGGACAGGGAATGAAAAACTGTTTTTT; CDR3 protein: CASSLGTGNEKLFF
J gene: TRBJ1-1; D gene: -; V gene: TRBV30; clone size: -; CDR3 length: 15; CDR3 DNA: TGTGCCTGGAGTGTAAAAACAGGGATGGGCACTGAAGCTTTCTTT; CDR3 protein: CAWSVKTGMGTEAFF
J gene: TRBJ1-2; D gene: TRBD1; V gene: TRBV30; clone size: -; CDR3 length: 17; CDR3 DNA: TGTGCCTGGAGTGCGTATCAGGGGGGTTGGCATTCGGAGGGCTACACCTTC; CDR3 protein: CAWSAYQGGWHSEGYTF
J gene: TRBJ1-2; D gene: -; V gene: TRBV19; clone size: -; CDR3 length: 12; CDR3 DNA: TGTGCCAGTAGACTCGGAGACTATGGCTACACCTTC; CDR3 protein: CASRLGDYGYTF
J gene: TRBJ1-5; D gene: TRBD1; V gene: TRBV14; clone size: -; CDR3 length: 20; CDR3 DNA: TGTGCCAGCAGCCAAGATTTTGCCGGGACAGCTCTTTATAGCAATCAGCCCCAGCATTTT; CDR3 protein: CASSQDFAGTALYSNQPQHF
J gene: TRBJ1-2; D gene: TRBD1; V gene: TRBV18; clone size: -; CDR3 length: 17; CDR3 DNA: TGTGCCAGCTCACCAGCTAGCGGGACAGGGGATAACTATGGCTACACCTTC; CDR3 protein: CASSPASGTGDNYGYTF
J gene: TRBJ1-5; D gene: -; V gene: TRBV10-2; clone size: -; CDR3 length: 14; CDR3 DNA: TGCGCCAGCAGTGAGGGGGCTAGCAATCAGCCCCAGCATTTT; CDR3 protein: CASSEGASNQPQHF
J gene: TRBJ1-1; D gene: -; V gene: TRBV10-3; clone size: -; CDR3 length: 15; CDR3 DNA: TGTGCCATCAGTGGACGTTTGGGGAGTACCACTGAAGCTTTCTTT; CDR3 protein: CAISGRLGSTTEAFF
J gene: TRBJ1-1; D gene: -; V gene: TRBV3-1/TRBV3-2; clone size: once; CDR3 length: 13; CDR3 DNA: TGTGCCAGCAGCCAAGTCCGGCGGGCTGAAGCTTTCTTT; CDR3 protein: CASSQVRRAEAFF
J gene: TRBJ1-1; D gene: TRBD1; V gene: TRBV7-6; clone size: -; CDR3 length: 17; CDR3 DNA: TGTGCCAGCAGCTTAGATGGGACAGGGATTGGGAACACTGAAGCTTTCTTT; CDR3 protein: CASSLDGTGIGNTEAFF
J gene: TRBJ2-7; D gene: TRBD1; V gene: TRBV10-3; clone size: -; CDR3 length: 14; CDR3 DNA: TGTGCCACCCAGGGACAGACGTTATCCTACGAGCAGTACTTC; CDR3 protein: CATQGQTLSYEQYF
J gene: TRBJ2-5; D gene: -; V gene: TRBV7-9; clone size: -; CDR3 length: 13; CDR3 DNA: TGTGCCAGCAGCTTACAGGGGTTGGAGACCCAGTACTTC; CDR3 protein: CASSLQGLETQYF
J gene: TRBJ1-2; D gene: -; V gene: TRBV12-5; clone size: few; CDR3 length: 12; CDR3 DNA: TGTGCTAGTGGTACCGGGACATCGGGCTACACCTTC; CDR3 protein: CASGTGTSGYTF
J gene: TRBJ2-7; D gene: TRBD1; V gene: TRBV6-1; clone size: -; CDR3 length: 14; CDR3 DNA: TGTGCCAGCAGTGACAGCAACAGGGGTTACGAGCAGTACTTC; CDR3 protein: CASSDSNRGYEQYF
J gene: TRBJ2-3; D gene: -; V gene: TRBV5-6; clone size: -; CDR3 length: 14; CDR3 DNA: TGTGCCAGCAGCCTGACTAGACGAATAGATACGCAGTATTTT; CDR3 protein: CASSLTRRIDTQYF
J gene: TRBJ2-1; D gene: TRBD2; V gene: TRBV13; clone size: -; CDR3 length: 15; CDR3 DNA: TGTGCCAGCAGCCAGGGACTAGCGTCCTTTGGTAAGCAGTTCTTC; CDR3 protein: CASSQGLASFGKQFF
J gene: TRBJ2-7; D gene: -; V gene: TRBV29-1; clone size: -; CDR3 length: 14; CDR3 DNA: TGCAGCGTTAGTGACAGCCTTGGGGAATACGAGCAGTACTTC; CDR3 protein: CSVSDSLGEYEQYF
J gene: TRBJ1-2; D gene: -; V gene: TRBV6-5; clone size: -; CDR3 length: 15; CDR3 DNA: TGTGCCAGCAGTCCTAGCCCCACAGGGATCTATGGCTACACCTTC; CDR3 protein: CASSPSPTGIYGYTF
J gene: TRBJ1-1; D gene: -; V gene: TRBV9; clone size: -; CDR3 length: 15; CDR3 DNA: TGTGCCAGCAGCCGGGGGGCTGGGCGGAACACTGAAGCTTTCTTT; CDR3 protein: CASSRGAGRNTEAFF
J gene: TRBJ2-7; D gene: -; V gene: TRBV7-8; clone size: -; CDR3 length: 14; CDR3 DNA: TGTGCCAGCAGCCCCGGGCTGGGGCCCTACGAGCAGTACTTC; CDR3 protein: CASSPGLGPYEQYF
J gene: TRBJ2-3; D gene: -; V gene: TRBV9; clone size: -; CDR3 length: 16; CDR3 DNA: TGTGCCAGCAGCGTAGCTGCCGGGAGAGTCGGGGATACGCAGTATTTT; CDR3 protein: CASSVAAGRVGDTQYF
J gene: TRBJ2-3; D gene: -; V gene: TRBV10-1; clone size: -; CDR3 length: 14; CDR3 DNA: TGCGCCAGCAGTGAGGGCAGGGGGGCAGATACGCAGTATTTT; CDR3 protein: CASSEGRGADTQYF
J gene: TRBJ1-2; D gene: -; V gene: TRBV7-2; clone size: -; CDR3 length: 14; CDR3 DNA: TGTGCCAGCAGCTTTGGGAATAGGGGCTATGGCTACACCTTC; CDR3 protein: CASSFGNRGYGYTF
J gene: TRBJ2-3; D gene: TRBD1; V gene: TRBV10-3; clone size: -; CDR3 length: 16; CDR3 DNA: TGTGCCATCAGTGGAGACAGGGCGGTGGGCACAGATACGCAGTATTTT; CDR3 protein: CAISGDRAVGTDTQYF
J gene: TRBJ1-5; D gene: -; V gene: TRBV4-1; clone size: -; CDR3 length: 14; CDR3 DNA: TGCGCCAGCAGCCAAGAGAGACTCCATCAGCCCCAGCATTTT; CDR3 protein: CASSQERLHQPQHF
J gene: TRBJ2-7; D gene: TRBD1; V gene: TRBV27; clone size: -; CDR3 length: 14; CDR3 DNA: TGTGCCAGCAGTCCCTGGGACAGGCCCTACGAGCAGTACTTC; CDR3 protein: CASSPWDRPYEQYF
J gene: TRBJ2-7; D gene: -; V gene: TRBV5-6; clone size: -; CDR3 length: 14; CDR3 DNA: TGTGCCAGCAGCCGGACAGTCTTATCCTACGAGCAGTACTTC; CDR3 protein: CASSRTVLSYEQYF
J gene: TRBJ1-2; D gene: TRBD1; V gene: TRBV3-1/TRBV3-2; clone size: -; CDR3 length: 15; CDR3 DNA: TGTGCCAGCAGCCAAGGCGCAGGGGGCAACTATGGCTACACCTTC; CDR3 protein: CASSQGAGGNYGYTF